This passage covers 3 T cell receptor beta chains from one sample sequenced in a study of shared clonotypes between healthy human individuals. Here immunoSEQ multiplex PCR was the method, and the copy in TCRdb shows in-frame clones only, minus some. The sample yields approximately 1.5 million clones, about 98% seen once. Sequences were obtained from naive CD4+ T cells sorted from blood. Described subset: CD45RA+ positively selected. The receptor source for this set is a man aged 25 to 40 in good health.

CDR3 nucleotide sequence: TGTGCCTGGAGTTGGGGGGGGTTTAGCGACAATGAGCAGTTCTTC. This encodes CAWSWGGFSDNEQFF. The rearrangement joins TRBV30 to TRBJ2-1; 7 nucleotides align to TRBD2. Trimming removed 2 bases from V and 5 bases from J; junction bases left unmatched: 9. CDR3 length: 15 residues. Germline V gene sequence: CDR1 GTSNPN, CDR2 SVGIG (reference sequence).

This clone occurred once. The CDR3 loop reads CSVGSGTGGATDTQYF. DNA for the CDR3: TGCAGCGTTGGTTCCGGGACAGGGGGCGCGACAGATACGCAGTATTTT. The chain employs TRBV29-1 and TRBJ2-3; 12 positions agree with TRBD1. Germline V lookup: CDR1 SQVTM, CDR2 ANQGSEA. Germline trimming cut 4 bases from V and 3 bases from J; bases unmatched to any gene: 8. This CDR3 comprises 16 residues.

The CDR3: CASTGQMGAGELFF. DNA for the CDR3: TGTGCCAGTACGGGACAGATGGGCGCCGGGGAGCTGTTTTTT. The genes are TRBV7-6 and TRBJ2-2; 7 positions agree with TRBD1. V lost 9 bases to trimming and J lost 6 bases; unmatched junction nucleotides: 10. Germline-derived CDR1 and CDR2 are SGHVS and FNYEAQ. This CDR3 is built from 14 residues.